Below, 23 T cell receptor beta chains from the same sample are listed, as sequenced in a study of control samples from healthy donors and cancer patients. Measured with immunoSEQ multiplex PCR; TCRdb has only the in-frame clones, and not every one. The profile shows 70,000 to 100,000 clones, 80% to 90% of them singletons. The specimen sequenced was PBMCs. Every receptor here comes from a woman aged 55-69 years with head and neck cancer.

DNA for the CDR3: TGCGCCAGCAGCCCCTCTACTAGAGATACGCAGTATTTT. Protein product: CASSPSTRDTQYF. V usage is TRBV4-3 and J usage is TRBJ2-3, with a tentative D call TRBD2 (5 bases). This CDR3 is built from 13 residues. Trimming removed 4 bases at V and 5 bases at J, with 10 bases between. Germline V gene data show CDR1 as LGHNA and CDR2 as YSLEER.

A single count supports this clone. V usage is TRBV24-1 and J usage is TRBJ2-3, with D unresolved. CDR1 KGHDR and CDR2 SFDVKD come from the germline V gene. Trimming shortened V by 4 bases and J by 2 bases, and 15 bases separated the two germline ends. The CDR3 covers 16 residues. The CDR3 is CATSDLGRANTDTQYF. The CDR3 DNA reads as TGTGCCACCAGTGACCTTGGACGGGCCAACACAGATACGCAGTATTTT.

This chain uses TRBV9 with TRBJ1-1; unclear D gene. The CDR3 loop spans 13 amino acids. Trimming left V 2 bases short and J 2 bases short, with 7 bases between. Germline CDR1 is SGDLS and CDR2 is YYNGEE. The CDR3 DNA is TGTGCCAGCAGCGTCCACGGAAACACTGAAGCTTTCTTT. Translated: CASSVHGNTEAFF. The full variable domain, in which reference TRBV9 and TRBJ1-1 provide the parts outside the CDR3, is DSGVTQTPKHLITATGQRVTLRCSPRSGDLSVYWYQQSLDQGLQFLIQYYNGEERAKGNILERFSAQQFPDLHSELNLSSLELGDSALYFCASSVHGNTEAFFGQGTRLTVV.

CDR3 residues: CASKGGASGSRYEQYF. The CDR3 DNA sequence: TGTGCCAGCAAAGGGGGGGCTAGCGGGAGTCGATACGAGCAGTACTTC. The J gene is TRBJ2-7, the V gene TRBV27; 10 nucleotides line up with TRBD2. CDR1 and CDR2 from the germline V gene are MNHEY and SMNVEV (reference sequence). The ends lost 7 bases at V and 4 bases at J; junction bases unmatched: 13. CDR3 size: 16 residues.

The CDR3 protein is CASSKEGGRESRFPPYFGYTF. CDR3 DNA: TGTGCCAGCAGCAAAGAGGGGGGGCGGGAAAGTAGATTCCCCCCCTATTTTGGCTACACCTTC. The chain recombines TRBV21-1 with TRBJ1-2. TRBV21-1 is a pseudogene locus. CDR3 length: 21 amino acids.

V gene TRBV6-6 combines with J gene TRBJ2-3, with D perhaps TRBD1 (6 bases). The V and J ends lost 7 bases and 3 bases respectively, with 14 bases between them. Germline loops: CDR1 MNHNY, CDR2 SVGAGI (reference sequence). The CDR3 has 14 residues. The DNA for the CDR3 is TGTGCCAGCATGTCAGACAGGAGGACAGATACGCAGTATTTT. It codes for CASMSDRRTDTQYF.

This clone is a singleton in its sample. The V gene is TRBV7-2, the J gene TRBJ2-7; 14 bases align to TRBD2. After removal of 3 bases from V and 2 bases from J, the junction contained 6 bases not matched to a gene. Germline CDR1 SGHTA, CDR2 FQGNSA. The CDR3 is made up of 17 amino acids. The CDR3 protein is CASSFRTSGGNTYEQYF. The DNA for the CDR3 is TGTGCCAGCAGCTTCAGGACTAGCGGGGGGAACACCTACGAGCAGTACTTC.

The chain couples TRBV3-1 (or the pseudogene TRBV3-2) to TRBJ2-3; 14 bases align to TRBD2. Germline CDR1 is LGHDT and CDR2 is YNNKEL (reference sequence). With 0 bases clipped from V and 6 bases from J, the junction kept 8 bases outside the gene matches. This CDR3 spans 18 amino acids. The CDR3 nucleotides are TGTGCCAGCAGCCAAGAGAGGGGACTAGCGGGAGTGGGGGATACGCAGTATTTT. Translation gives CASSQERGLAGVGDTQYF.

This chain links TRBV18 with TRBJ2-1; 8 bases agree with TRBD1. The V gene end was trimmed by 1 base and the J gene end by 0 bases; junction bases not matched to a gene: 5. The CDR3 loop spans 17 amino acids. Germline V gene data show CDR1 as KGHSH and CDR2 as LQKENI. Here the CDR3 DNA reads TGTGCCAGCTCACCACTGACAGGGGACAACTCCTACAATGAGCAGTTCTTC. This gives the protein CASSPLTGDNSYNEQFF. Variable domain in full (rest from reference TRBV18 and TRBJ2-1): NAGVMQNPRHLVRRRGQEARLRCSPMKGHSHVYWYRQLPEEGLKFMVYLQKENIIDESGMPKERFSAEFPKEGPSILRIQQVVRGDSAAYFCASSPLTGDNSYNEQFFGPGTRLTVL.

This chain joins TRBV28 and TRBJ1-3; 8 bases line up with TRBD1. The V gene's germline CDR1 is MDHEN and CDR2 SYDVKM. The CDR3 runs 14 residues. The V gene end was trimmed by 4 bases and the J gene end by 2 bases; junction bases not matched to a gene: 1. DNA of the CDR3: TGTGCCAGCAGTTCGACAGGGGCTGGAAACACCATATATTTT. It codes for CASSSTGAGNTIYF.

Comment on this clone: This is likely a read error, given that the CDR3 carries no conserved phenylalanine or tryptophan at its end. It is unclear where the CDR3 begins or ends on the DNA, so no DNA is shown, and the CDR3 is as TCRdb lists it. This sequence joins TRBV19 and TRBJ2-2; whether TRBD2, the table's D call, matches the DNA was not checked. Germline-derived CDR1 and CDR2 are LNHDA and SQIVND (reference sequence). Including both end residues, the CDR3 is 14 amino acids long. The CDR3 spells CASSLVISEGPSYL.

V gene TRBV7-6 combines with J gene TRBJ2-3, with 15 nucleotides matching TRBD2. V was clipped by 1 base and J by 5 bases; unmatched bases: 1. The CDR3 totals 16 residues. Germline V gene sequence: CDR1 SGHVS, CDR2 FNYEAQ. The CDR3 protein is CASSLEGLAGGDTQYF. In DNA, the CDR3 is TGTGCCAGCAGCTTAGAGGGACTAGCGGGAGGAGATACGCAGTATTTT.

This rearrangement joins TRBV5-5 to TRBJ2-7; TRBD1 is a possible D gene (6 bases). V lost 4 bases, J lost 6 bases, and 17 bases lay in between. CDR1 SGHKS and CDR2 YYEKEE come from the germline V gene (reference sequence). This CDR3 is built from 14 residues. The CDR3 here is CASSISYRVSEQYF. CDR3 coding DNA: TGTGCCAGCAGCATCTCCTACAGGGTAAGCGAGCAGTACTTC.

This rearrangement joins TRBV27 to TRBJ1-5; no reliable D call. Between the trimmed V and J ends, which lost 7 bases and 5 bases, there was a span of 18 bases. The CDR3 is 15 amino acids. Looked up from germline, CDR1 is MNHEY and CDR2 is SMNVEV (reference sequence). The CDR3 spells CASTPSWEGDQPQHF. The CDR3 DNA reads TGTGCCAGCACCCCCTCTTGGGAGGGCGATCAGCCCCAGCATTTT.

This chain links TRBV6-5 with TRBJ1-2, with D perhaps matching TRBD1 (6 bases). Germline CDR1 reads MNHEY; CDR2 reads SVGAGI. Trimming shortened V by 5 bases and J by 6 bases, and 16 bases separated the two germline ends. This CDR3 region has 14 residues. Here the CDR3 DNA reads TGTGCCAGCAGTACACAGGGAGGGTCGGATGGCTACACCTTC. It is translated as CASSTQGGSDGYTF.

V usage is TRBV18 and J usage is TRBJ1-2; 7 nucleotides line up with TRBD1. Losses at the gene ends were 2 bases for V and 4 bases for J; bases not matched to a gene: 4. Per germline, CDR1 KGHSH and CDR2 LQKENI. CDR3 length: 14 amino acids. In nucleotides, the CDR3 is TGTGCCAGCTCACCAGGACAGGAGTTCTATGGCTACACCTTC. Encoded protein: CASSPGQEFYGYTF.

This clone was observed once. This rearrangement joins TRBV24-1 to TRBJ2-1; possibly TRBD1 for D (5 bases). The CDR3 has 14 residues. CDR1 is KGHDR and CDR2 is SFDVKD in the germline V gene. The V and J ends lost 5 bases and 8 bases respectively, with 15 bases between them. The CDR3 coding sequence is TGTGCCACCAGTGCTGGACAAAATCGTCATGAGCAGTTCTTC. This sequence encodes CATSAGQNRHEQFF.

A few counts support this clone. This rearrangement joins TRBV6-6 to TRBJ2-7, with TRBD2 matching 12 bases. V shed 6 bases and J 1 base; nucleotides not matched to a gene: 4. This CDR3 has 15 residues. Germline V gene sequence: CDR1 MNHNY, CDR2 SVGAGI (reference sequence). The CDR3 reads CASSRTSGASYEQYF. The CDR3 region has the DNA TGTGCCAGCAGCCGGACTAGCGGGGCATCCTACGAGCAGTACTTC.

Remarks on this clone: Germline and junction disagree at one end, which may indicate a read error. This chain uses TRBV7-7 with TRBJ2-3; D might be TRBD1 or TRBD2, each matching 5 bases. CDR1 is SSHAT and CDR2 is FNYEAQ in the germline V gene (reference sequence). This CDR3 contains 14 residues. The CDR3 loop reads CASSRDLGTDTQYF. Written as DNA, the CDR3 is TGTGCTAGCAGCCGGGACCTAGGCACAGATACGCAGTATTTT.

The rearrangement joins TRBV5-1 to TRBJ2-6; no firm D call. Germline loops: CDR1 SGHRS, CDR2 YFSETQ. This CDR3 is built from 16 residues. Deletions cut 4 bases from V and 0 bases from J, with 11 bases between. As DNA, the CDR3 is TGCGCCAGCAGCACCCCGACCCCCTCTGGGGCCAACGTCCTGACTTTC. It translates to CASSTPTPSGANVLTF. Using reference TRBV5-1 and TRBJ2-6 for the parts outside the CDR3, the full variable domain is KAGVTQTPRYLIKTRGQQVTLSCSPISGHRSVSWYQQTPGQGLQFLFEYFSETQRNKGNFPGRFSGRQFSNSRSEMNVSTLELGDSALYLCASSTPTPSGANVLTFGAGSRLTVL.

CDR3 nucleotide sequence: TGCGCCAGCAGCTTCGACAGCACCCAAGAGACCCAGTACTTC. Protein: CASSFDSTQETQYF. The rearrangement links TRBV5-1 to TRBJ2-5; D is possibly TRBD1 (5 bases). The CDR3 runs to 14 residues. V was shortened by 2 bases and J by 1 base, with 9 bases between the two germline ends. Germline V gene lookup returns CDR1 SGHRS and CDR2 YFSETQ. Complete variable domain (other parts from reference TRBV5-1 and TRBJ2-5): KAGVTQTPRYLIKTRGQQVTLSCSPISGHRSVSWYQQTPGQGLQFLFEYFSETQRNKGNFPGRFSGRQFSNSRSEMNVSTLELGDSALYLCASSFDSTQETQYFGPGTRLLVL.

This chain joins TRBV5-1 and TRBJ2-3; 11 nucleotides align to TRBD1. Germline lookup yields CDR1 SGHRS and CDR2 YFSETQ. The CDR3 spans 16 residues. J was trimmed by 4 bases and V by 1 base; bases with no gene match: 5. The DNA for the CDR3 is TGCGCCAGCAGCTTGTGGGGACAGGGGGGCGCAGATACGCAGTATTTT. Amino acids: CASSLWGQGGADTQYF.

This chain connects TRBV7-9 to TRBJ2-4; 11 nucleotides align to TRBD1. V dropped 4 bases and J dropped 0; count of bases not matched to a gene: 11. CDR1 SEHNR and CDR2 FQNEAQ come from the germline V gene (reference sequence). This CDR3 is 19 amino acids long. The CDR3 region is CASSSSRDRGDVAKNIQYF. The CDR3 DNA follows: TGTGCCAGCAGCTCGTCCCGGGACAGGGGGGACGTAGCCAAAAACATTCAGTACTTC.